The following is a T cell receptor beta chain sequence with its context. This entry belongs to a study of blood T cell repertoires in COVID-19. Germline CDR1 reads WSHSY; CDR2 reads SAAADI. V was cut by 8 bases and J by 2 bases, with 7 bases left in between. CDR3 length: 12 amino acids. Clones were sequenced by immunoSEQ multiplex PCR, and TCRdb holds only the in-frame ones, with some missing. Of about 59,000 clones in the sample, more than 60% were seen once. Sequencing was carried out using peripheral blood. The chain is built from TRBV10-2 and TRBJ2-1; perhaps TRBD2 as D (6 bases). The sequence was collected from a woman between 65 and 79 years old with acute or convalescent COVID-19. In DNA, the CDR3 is TGCGCCAGCGGGGGGACCTACAATGAGCAGTTCTTC. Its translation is CASGGTYNEQFF.